This T cell receptor beta chain was identified during a study of T-cell reconstitution after alpha-beta-depleted transplantation in children. Overall study findings and caveats: It was reported that alpha-beta T cells came from several hundred expanded graft clones (about two months after transplant). Counts and diversity of T cells one year after transplant came mostly from newly produced T cells.

The V gene's germline CDR1 is MNHEY and CDR2 SMNVEV (reference sequence). This CDR3 comprises 13 residues. V was pared by 7 bases and J by 8 bases, with 7 bases of the junction left unmatched. As concerns this clonotype: Its specificity is not known.

Construction of the TCRbeta library involved unique molecular identifiers. Using its own MiXCR run on the PCR reads, TCRdb lists one record per CDR3 protein. This sample yields roughly 310,000 distinct CDR3 sequences, of which roughly 21% are seen a single time; approximately 9.9% belongs to the top ten. Here the sequenced sample was PBMCs, mostly from graft donor cells, taken 180 days after TCRalphabeta/CD19-depleted stem cell transplant. The V call is TRBV27, the J call TRBJ2-4, with 8 nucleotides matching TRBD2. This clonotype was sampled from a male patient under 18 who had a stem cell transplant for acute lymphoblastic leukemia, so the T cells may come from the graft donor. CDR3 bases: TGTGCCAGCACTACCCCCGGGGGGGACATTCAGTACTTC. It specifies CASTTPGGDIQYF.